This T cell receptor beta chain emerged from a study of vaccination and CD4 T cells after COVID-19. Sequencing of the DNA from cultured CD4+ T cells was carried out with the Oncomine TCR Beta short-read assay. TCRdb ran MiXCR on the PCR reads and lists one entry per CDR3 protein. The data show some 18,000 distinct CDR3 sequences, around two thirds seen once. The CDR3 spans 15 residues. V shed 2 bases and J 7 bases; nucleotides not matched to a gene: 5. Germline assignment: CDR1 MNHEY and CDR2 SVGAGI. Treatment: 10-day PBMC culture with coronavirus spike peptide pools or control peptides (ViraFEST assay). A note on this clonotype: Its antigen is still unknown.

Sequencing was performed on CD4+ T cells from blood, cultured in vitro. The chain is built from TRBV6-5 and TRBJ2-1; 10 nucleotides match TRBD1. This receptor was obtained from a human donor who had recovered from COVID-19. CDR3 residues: CASSYDRGRVNEQFF. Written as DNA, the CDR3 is TGTGCCAGCAGTTACGACAGGGGGCGGGTAAATGAGCAGTTCTTC.